This entry lists 29 T cell receptor beta chains sequenced from one sample in a study of T cell changes during pregnancy in multiple sclerosis. The protocol was immunoSEQ multiplex PCR, while the TCRdb copy is restricted to in-frame clones and leaves out a portion. The data show tens of thousands of clones, over 75% seen once. The sequencing here drew on CD8+ T cells from peripheral blood mononuclear cells, taken in the second trimester of pregnancy. The receptor source for this set is a female donor with multiple sclerosis, enrolled in a pregnancy study.

The chain links TRBV6-6 to TRBJ1-4, with D perhaps TRBD1 (5 bases). Germline lookup yields CDR1 MNHNY and CDR2 SVGAGI (reference sequence). This CDR3 is 15 amino acids long. Trimming took 7 bases from V and 6 from J, leaving 18 bases between them. The CDR3 sequence: CASISIAAGDEKLFF. CDR3 bases: TGTGCCAGCATTTCTATTGCGGCGGGGGATGAAAAACTGTTTTTT.

The rearrangement joins TRBV7-3 to TRBJ2-1; TRBD2 aligns across 14 bases. Trimming at V came to 4 bases and at J to 9 bases, leaving 11 bases not matched to a gene. CDR1 is SGHTA and CDR2 is FQGTGA in the germline V gene. This CDR3 contains 17 residues. CDR3 residues: CASSSTPGLAGESEQFF. As DNA, the CDR3 is TGTGCCAGCAGCTCGACTCCGGGACTAGCGGGAGAAAGTGAGCAGTTCTTC.

The chain recombines TRBV5-4 with TRBJ2-3, with TRBD2 matching 12 bases. Germline trimming cut 7 bases from V and 5 bases from J; bases unmatched to any gene: 8. Germline assignment: CDR1 SGHNT and CDR2 YYREEE (reference sequence). The CDR3 consists of 15 residues. CDR3 bases: TGTGCCAGCCGACTACTAGCGGGAGGAGAAGATACGCAGTATTTT. This codes for CASRLLAGGEDTQYF.

CDR3 protein: CASSMDRTSGRVYNEQFF. CDR3 DNA sequence: TGTGCCAGTAGTATGGATCGGACTAGCGGGAGAGTCTACAATGAGCAGTTCTTC. The rearrangement joins TRBV19 to TRBJ2-1; 13 positions agree with TRBD2. J was trimmed by 3 bases and V by 3 bases; bases with no gene match: 8. The length of the CDR3 is 18 residues. The germline CDR1 and CDR2 sequences are LNHDA and SQIVND (reference sequence).

This clone was counted only a few times. Relative to the germline gene, one junction end is altered; a read error may explain this. The CDR3 DNA follows: TGCGCCAGCACCTTGGGACTAGCGGGGCTCAACACCGGGGAGCTGTTTTTT. Translation gives CASTLGLAGLNTGELFF. The chain joins TRBV5-1 to TRBJ2-2; 13 bases fit TRBD2. Germline assignment: CDR1 SGHRS and CDR2 YFSETQ. The CDR3 spans 17 residues.

This chain links TRBV6-1 with TRBJ2-7; 11 nucleotides line up with TRBD1. CDR1 MNHNS and CDR2 SASEGT come from the germline V gene. Trimming cost V 1 base and J 2 bases; bases outside gene matches: 1. This CDR3 contains 15 residues. CDR3 in amino acids: CASSEGGQGAYEQYF. The CDR3 region has the DNA TGTGCCAGCAGTGAAGGGGGACAGGGGGCCTACGAGCAGTACTTC.

This chain uses TRBV18 with TRBJ2-7, with D perhaps matching TRBD1 (6 bases). The CDR3 extends over 15 amino acids. Per germline, CDR1 KGHSH and CDR2 LQKENI. The V and J ends lost 3 bases and 5 bases respectively, with 17 bases between them. CDR3 nucleotide sequence: TGTGCCAGCTCACCTGATACAGGGATGAAGAACGAGCAGTACTTC. This codes for CASSPDTGMKNEQYF.

The CDR3 region has the DNA TGTGCCAGCAGTTTAGACAGGGTTGGCTACACCTTC. The encoded protein is CASSLDRVGYTF. This chain links TRBV28 with TRBJ1-2; 7 nucleotides line up with TRBD1. The CDR3 has 12 amino acids. CDR1 is MDHEN and CDR2 is SYDVKM in the germline V gene. V was pared by 2 bases and J by 7 bases, with 1 base of the junction left unmatched.

This clone was observed a few times. This chain connects TRBV6-1 to TRBJ1-1; D is ambiguous. CDR3 length: 14 residues. Germline loops: CDR1 MNHNS, CDR2 SASEGT. The V and J ends lost 3 bases and 0 bases respectively, with 8 bases between them. The chain's CDR3 is CASSDRYMNTEAFF. The CDR3 DNA follows: TGTGCCAGCAGTGACAGATACATGAACACTGAAGCTTTCTTT.

The chain is built from TRBV28 and TRBJ2-7; unclear D gene. The CDR3 covers 13 residues. Per the germline V gene, CDR1 is MDHEN and CDR2 is SYDVKM. Trimming pared 6 bases from V and 2 bases from J, leaving 11 bases between. The CDR3 DNA reads as TGTGCCAGCAGACCCCGTGGAGCCTACGAGCAGTACTTC. This sequence encodes CASRPRGAYEQYF.

The CDR3 DNA reads TGTGCCAGCAGCCTCCTATACGAGCAGTACTTC. Residues: CASSLLYEQYF. The gene calls are TRBV13 and TRBJ2-7; D gene ambiguous. Trimming removed 5 bases at V and 4 bases at J, with 6 bases between. From germline, CDR1 is PRHDT and CDR2 FYEKMQ (reference sequence). There are 11 residues in the CDR3.

The chain couples TRBV4-2 to TRBJ2-1, with TRBD2 matching 9 bases. J was trimmed by 2 bases and V by 0 bases; bases with no gene match: 2. Germline V gives CDR1 LGHNA, CDR2 YNFKEQ. The CDR3 covers 16 residues. In nucleotides, the CDR3 is TGTGCCAGCAGCCAAGATAGCGGGAGCCCCTACAATGAGCAGTTCTTC. Protein sequence: CASSQDSGSPYNEQFF.

This clone was seen once. V and J are TRBV4-3 and TRBJ2-2; tentative D call: TRBD1 (6 bases). The germline V gene encodes CDR1 LGHNA and CDR2 YSLEER. Trimming removed 2 bases at V and 9 bases at J, with 16 bases between. The CDR3 has 15 amino acids. The CDR3 protein is CASSQSTGFNWELFF. The CDR3 DNA sequence: TGCGCCAGCAGCCAATCTACAGGGTTTAACTGGGAGCTGTTTTTT.

This sequence joins TRBV7-8 and TRBJ2-7; 8 bases match TRBD1. This CDR3 region has 13 residues. Germline assignment: CDR1 SGHVS and CDR2 FQNEAQ. Losses at the gene ends were 1 base for V and 6 bases for J; bases not matched to a gene: 2. The CDR3 nucleotides are TGTGCCAGCAGCTTAGGGACAGGGTCCGAGCAGTACTTC. Translating it yields CASSLGTGSEQYF.

J is TRBJ1-1 and V is TRBV10-3; perhaps TRBD1 as D (6 bases). The CDR3 loop spans 14 amino acids. Germline V CDR1 and CDR2: ENHRY, SYGVKD. Trimming removed 6 bases from V and 1 base from J, with 12 bases in between. As DNA, the CDR3 is TGTGCCATCAGATTGACAGGACAGAACACTGAAGCTTTCTTT. This codes for CAIRLTGQNTEAFF.

This clone was seen a handful of times. The chain recombines TRBV7-9 with TRBJ1-2, with a tentative D call TRBD1 (6 bases). Germline CDR1 reads SEHNR; CDR2 reads FQNEAQ (reference sequence). This CDR3 is built from 15 residues. Trimming pared 3 bases from V and 2 bases from J, leaving 13 bases between. CDR3 protein: CASSFSGGLNYGYTF. CDR3 sequence (DNA): TGTGCCAGCAGCTTTTCCGGGGGGCTAAACTATGGCTACACCTTC.

The J gene is TRBJ2-1, the V gene TRBV28, with a weak D call TRBD2 (6 bases). Trimming removed 5 bases from V and 6 bases from J, with 17 bases in between. In germline, CDR1 is MDHEN, CDR2 SYDVKM. This CDR3 has 15 amino acids. CDR3 in DNA: TGTGCCAGCAGTAACGCGACTAGAGCAGGCAATGAGCAGTTCTTC. This codes for CASSNATRAGNEQFF.

This chain joins TRBV4-1 and TRBJ2-3; 12 nucleotides align to TRBD2. The CDR3 covers 17 residues. Germline V gives CDR1 MGHRA, CDR2 YSYEKL. V lost 3 bases, J lost 4 bases, and 8 bases stayed unmatched. CDR3 DNA sequence: TGCGCCAGCAGCCAGGTCCCACTAGCGGGAGGTGCAGATACGCAGTATTTT. It yields the protein CASSQVPLAGGADTQYF.

Notes on this clone: Relative to the germline gene, one junction end is altered; a read error may explain this. The DNA of the CDR3 is TGCGCCAGCACCTTACAGGGGGAGCACTTC. Translated, it gives CASTLQGEHF. The V call is TRBV5-1, the J call TRBJ2-7; 8 nucleotides line up with TRBD1. The CDR3 totals 10 residues. Looked up from germline, CDR1 is SGHRS and CDR2 is YFSETQ.

The chain joins TRBV7-9 to TRBJ1-4; D might be TRBD1 (6 bases). Germline V gene data show CDR1 as SEHNR and CDR2 as FQNEAQ (reference sequence). Trimming took 4 bases from V and 8 from J, leaving 8 bases between them. The length of the CDR3 is 12 residues. The CDR3: CASSSGTEKLFF. DNA of the CDR3: TGTGCCAGCAGCTCCGGGACAGAAAAACTGTTTTTT.

The genes are TRBV10-3 and TRBJ2-2; 7 bases are a match to TRBD2. CDR3 length equals 18 residues. Germline assignment: CDR1 ENHRY and CDR2 SYGVKD. V was pared by 1 base and J by 4 bases, with 12 bases of the junction left unmatched. This CDR3 reads CAISEWTSRNFVTGELFF. CDR3 in DNA: TGTGCCATCAGTGAGTGGACTAGTCGGAACTTCGTCACCGGGGAGCTGTTTTTT.

This clone was picked up one time. The chain recombines TRBV27 with TRBJ2-5; 11 positions agree with TRBD2. The CDR3 consists of 15 residues. Germline V gene sequence: CDR1 MNHEY, CDR2 SMNVEV (reference sequence). The V segment lost 5 bases and the J segment 5 bases; nucleotides outside the gene matches: 7. The chain's CDR3 is CASSQTSGKRETQYF. CDR3 nucleotides: TGTGCCAGCAGTCAGACTAGCGGGAAAAGGGAGACCCAGTACTTC.

This clone was counted a single time. The chain is built from TRBV6-5 and TRBJ1-1; the D gene is possibly TRBD1 (6 bases). V gave up 4 bases and J gave up 9 bases, with 15 bases separating them. This CDR3 is built from 13 residues. Germline V gene sequence: CDR1 MNHEY, CDR2 SVGAGI. The CDR3 region is CASSLGVQGQAFF. As DNA, the CDR3 is TGTGCCAGCAGTTTGGGGGTACAGGGCCAAGCTTTCTTT.

The rearrangement uses TRBV6-6 and TRBJ2-7; D not certain. The ends were cut back, 6 bases at V and 0 bases at J, with 12 bases in the middle. The CDR3 is 14 amino acids. CDR1 and CDR2 from the germline V gene are MNHNY and SVGAGI (reference sequence). The CDR3 DNA sequence: TGTGCCAGCAGCCACCCGAGCCTCTCCTACGAGCAGTACTTC. Residues: CASSHPSLSYEQYF.

V usage is TRBV4-1 and J usage is TRBJ2-7, with 10 bases matching TRBD2. The V and J ends lost 4 bases and 0 bases, in that order; junction bases with no gene match: 3. Germline V gene sequence: CDR1 MGHRA, CDR2 YSYEKL. The CDR3 is 15 residues long. CDR3 DNA: TGCGCCAGCAGCCCGTTAGCGGGAGGCTCCTACGAGCAGTACTTC. Translation: CASSPLAGGSYEQYF.

V usage is TRBV7-6 and J usage is TRBJ2-3; D ambiguous. CDR1 is SGHVS, CDR2 FNYEAQ, per germline. The CDR3 has 14 residues. The V gene lost 1 base and the J gene lost 3 bases, with 8 bases spanning the gap. CDR3 bases: TGTGCCAGCAGCTTAGGGGCTGGAACAGATACGCAGTATTTT. The encoded protein is CASSLGAGTDTQYF.

The J gene is TRBJ2-1, the V gene TRBV5-1; TRBD2 aligns across 13 bases. CDR3 size: 19 residues. CDR1 and CDR2 (germline): SGHRS, YFSETQ. The J segment lost 1 base and the V segment lost 0 bases, leaving 7 bases of the junction unmatched. CDR3 nucleotides: TGCGCCAGCAGCTTGGTGGGACTAGCGGGGACTATATCCTACAATGAGCAGTTCTTC. It specifies CASSLVGLAGTISYNEQFF. The complete variable domain, with remaining parts taken from reference TRBV5-1 and TRBJ2-1, reads KAGVTQTPRYLIKTRGQQVTLSCSPISGHRSVSWYQQTPGQGLQFLFEYFSETQRNKGNFPGRFSGRQFSNSRSEMNVSTLELGDSALYLCASSLVGLAGTISYNEQFFGPGTRLTVL.

The chain couples TRBV13 to TRBJ2-7, with 8 bases lining up with TRBD1. Germline values: CDR1 PRHDT, CDR2 FYEKMQ (reference sequence). The CDR3 covers 14 residues. Trimming cost V 6 bases and J 0 bases; bases outside gene matches: 4. CDR3 sequence reads: CASSLTGASYEQYF. In DNA form, the CDR3 reads TGTGCCAGCAGTTTGACAGGGGCCTCCTACGAGCAGTACTTC.

The V gene is TRBV4-2, the J gene TRBJ2-2; possible D gene TRBD2, 5 bases. V dropped 0 bases and J dropped 2 bases, with 7 bases sitting between them. This CDR3 spans 15 amino acids. Germline V lookup: CDR1 LGHNA, CDR2 YNFKEQ. The CDR3 nucleotides are TGTGCCAGCAGCCAAGACGGGATTAACACCGGGGAGCTGTTTTTT. As protein: CASSQDGINTGELFF.